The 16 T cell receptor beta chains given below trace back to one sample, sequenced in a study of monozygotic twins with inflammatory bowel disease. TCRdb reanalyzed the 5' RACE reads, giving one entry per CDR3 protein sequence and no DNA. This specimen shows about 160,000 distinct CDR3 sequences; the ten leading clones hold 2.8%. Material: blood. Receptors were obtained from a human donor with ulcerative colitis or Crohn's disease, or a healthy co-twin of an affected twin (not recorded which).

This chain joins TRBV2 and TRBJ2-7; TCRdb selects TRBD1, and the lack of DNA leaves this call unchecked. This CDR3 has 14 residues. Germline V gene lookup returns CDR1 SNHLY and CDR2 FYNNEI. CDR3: CASSHRDRGNEQYF.

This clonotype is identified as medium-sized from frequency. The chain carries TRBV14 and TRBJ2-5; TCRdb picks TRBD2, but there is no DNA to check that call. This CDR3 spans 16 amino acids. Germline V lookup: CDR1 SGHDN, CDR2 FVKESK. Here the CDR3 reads CASSQEELAGSETQYF.

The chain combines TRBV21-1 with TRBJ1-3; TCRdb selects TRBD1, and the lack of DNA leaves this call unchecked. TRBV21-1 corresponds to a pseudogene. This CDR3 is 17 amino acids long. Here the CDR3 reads CASSKAVQGSSGNTIYF.

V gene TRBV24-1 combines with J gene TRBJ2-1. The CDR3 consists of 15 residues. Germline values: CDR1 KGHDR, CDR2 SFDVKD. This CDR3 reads CATSDFRQLGNEQFF.

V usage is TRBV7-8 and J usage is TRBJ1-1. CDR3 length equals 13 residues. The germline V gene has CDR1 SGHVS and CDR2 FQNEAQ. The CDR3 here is CASSFQGSTEAFF.

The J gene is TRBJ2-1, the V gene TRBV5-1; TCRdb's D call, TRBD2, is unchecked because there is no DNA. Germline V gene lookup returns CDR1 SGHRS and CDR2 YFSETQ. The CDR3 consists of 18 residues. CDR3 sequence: CASSLSALRALSYNEQFF.

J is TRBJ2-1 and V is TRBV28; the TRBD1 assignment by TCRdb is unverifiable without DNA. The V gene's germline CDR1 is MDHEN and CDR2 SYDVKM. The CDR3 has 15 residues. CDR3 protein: CASSFGTDSYNEQFF.

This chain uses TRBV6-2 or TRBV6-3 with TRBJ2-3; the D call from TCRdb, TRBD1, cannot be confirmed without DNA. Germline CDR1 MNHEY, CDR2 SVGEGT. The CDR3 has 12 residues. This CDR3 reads CAIGTSIDTQYF.

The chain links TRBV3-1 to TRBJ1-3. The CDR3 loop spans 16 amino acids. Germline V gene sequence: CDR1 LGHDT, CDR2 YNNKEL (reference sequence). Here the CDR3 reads CASSLPRGSSGNTIYF.

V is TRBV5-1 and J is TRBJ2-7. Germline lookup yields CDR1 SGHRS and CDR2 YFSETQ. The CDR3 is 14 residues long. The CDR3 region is CATKWAGDTYEQYF.

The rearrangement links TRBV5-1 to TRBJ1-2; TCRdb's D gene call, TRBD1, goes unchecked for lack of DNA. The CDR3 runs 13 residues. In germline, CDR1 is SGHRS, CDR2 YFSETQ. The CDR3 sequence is CASSPEGGRGYTF. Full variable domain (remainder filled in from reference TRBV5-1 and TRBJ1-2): KAGVTQTPRYLIKTRGQQVTLSCSPISGHRSVSWYQQTPGQGLQFLFEYFSETQRNKGNFPGRFSGRQFSNSRSEMNVSTLELGDSALYLCASSPEGGRGYTFGSGTRLTVV.

The CDR3 sequence: CSVELRGRETQYF. The chain uses TRBV29-1 and TRBJ2-5; checking the TCRdb D call of TRBD1 is not possible without DNA. CDR1 is SQVTM, CDR2 ANQGSEA, per germline. This CDR3 comprises 13 residues.

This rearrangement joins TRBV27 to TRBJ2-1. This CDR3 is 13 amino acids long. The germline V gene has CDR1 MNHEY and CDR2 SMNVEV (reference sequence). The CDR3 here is CASSLGIYNEQFF.

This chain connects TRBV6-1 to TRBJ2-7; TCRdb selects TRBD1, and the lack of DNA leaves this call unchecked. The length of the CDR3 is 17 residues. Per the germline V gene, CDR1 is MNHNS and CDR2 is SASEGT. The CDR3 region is CASSGPGQGLSSYEQYF.

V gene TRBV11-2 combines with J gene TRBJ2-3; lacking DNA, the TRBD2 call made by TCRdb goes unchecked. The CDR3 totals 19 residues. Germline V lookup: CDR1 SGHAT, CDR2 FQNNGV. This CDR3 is CASSLHGIAEPPSTDTQYF.

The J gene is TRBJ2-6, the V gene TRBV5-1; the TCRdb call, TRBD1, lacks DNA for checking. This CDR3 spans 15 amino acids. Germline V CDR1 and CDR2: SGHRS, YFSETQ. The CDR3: CASSFDRAGANVLTF.